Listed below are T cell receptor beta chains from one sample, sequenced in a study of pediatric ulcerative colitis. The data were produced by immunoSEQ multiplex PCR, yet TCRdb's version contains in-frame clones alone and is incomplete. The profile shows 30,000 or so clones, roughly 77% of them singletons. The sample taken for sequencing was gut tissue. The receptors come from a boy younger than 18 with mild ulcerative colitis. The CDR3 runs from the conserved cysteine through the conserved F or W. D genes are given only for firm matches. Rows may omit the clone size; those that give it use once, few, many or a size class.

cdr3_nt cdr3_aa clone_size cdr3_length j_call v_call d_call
TGTGCCAGAAGCTTGACCGGGATCAATCAGCCCCAGCATTTT CARSLTGINQPQHF - 14 TRBJ1-5 TRBV5-3 -
TGTGCCAGCAGCTCTTTGACAGAAGATAATTCACCCCTCCACTTT CASSSLTEDNSPLHF - 15 TRBJ1-6 TRBV13 -
TGTGCCATCAGGAGAAAGGGACAGGGGAACACTGAAGCTTTCTTT CAIRRKGQGNTEAFF - 15 TRBJ1-1 TRBV10-3 TRBD1
TGTGCCAGCAGCTCGACCCCCTACGAGCAGTACTTC CASSSTPYEQYF - 12 TRBJ2-7 TRBV21-1 -
TGTGCCAGCAGCACGGGACAGGAGGGTAGAACTTTCTTT CASSTGQEGRTFF - 13 TRBJ1-1 TRBV5-4 TRBD1
TGCGCCAGCAGCTTGGTGGAGTTTTCCACTGAAGCTTTCTTT CASSLVEFSTEAFF - 14 TRBJ1-1 TRBV5-1 -
TGTGCCAGCAGCGCAGACAGGGCGGGGATGAACACTGAAGCTTTCTTT CASSADRAGMNTEAFF - 16 TRBJ1-1 TRBV11-2 TRBD1
TGTGCCAGCAGCCCGCGAGCCGCCCTCTCTGGAAACACCATATATTTT CASSPRAALSGNTIYF - 16 TRBJ1-3 TRBV7-9 -
TGTGCCTGGAGTCTTCCCGGGACCTTCCACTTC CAWSLPGTFHF - 11 TRBJ2-4 TRBV30 -
TGTGCCAGCAGATTGACAGGGTATTATTCACCCCTCCACTTT CASRLTGYYSPLHF - 14 TRBJ1-6 TRBV7-8 TRBD1
TGTGCCAGCAGCCACCCCCCCCCTCTGGACTATGGCTACACCTTC CASSHPPPLDYGYTF - 15 TRBJ1-2 TRBV4-2 -
TGTGCCAGCAGTGCCACGCGGGGCATTCAGTACTTC CASSATRGIQYF - 12 TRBJ2-4 TRBV6-1 -
TGTGCCAGCAGCTTAGAGGGCGTGGTTACGCAGTATTTT CASSLEGVVTQYF - 13 TRBJ2-3 TRBV7-2 -
TGTGCCATCACTATGCTGGGCGGTGAGCAGTTCTTC CAITMLGGEQFF - 12 TRBJ2-1 TRBV10-3 -
TGTGCCAGCAGGGCAGGGCAGGGCCGGACTGAAGCTTTCTTT CASRAGQGRTEAFF - 14 TRBJ1-1 TRBV6-1 -
TGTGCCTGGAGTGTATATCAGCGGGGAAGCTCCTACAATGAGCAGTTCTTC CAWSVYQRGSSYNEQFF once 17 TRBJ2-1 TRBV30 TRBD2
TGTGCCAGCAGCTTGGGGCACAGGGGGCGAGAGGAAAAACTGTTTTTT CASSLGHRGREEKLFF - 16 TRBJ1-4 TRBV5-8 TRBD1
TGTGCCAGCAGCTTAGCTAGCGGGGGCCGCACAGATACGCAGTATTTT CASSLASGGRTDTQYF - 16 TRBJ2-3 TRBV7-9 TRBD2
TGTGCCAGCAGCTTAGGGACAGGGCCCTACGAGCAGTACTTC CASSLGTGPYEQYF - 14 TRBJ2-7 TRBV7-9 TRBD1
TGTGCCAGCAGCGTAGAGAGGGGGGCCCCACGGGGGGAGCAGTTCTTC CASSVERGAPRGEQFF - 16 TRBJ2-1 TRBV9 -
TGTGCCAGCAGCCGACAGGGTCGCGGGTCCTACGAGCAGTACTTC CASSRQGRGSYEQYF - 15 TRBJ2-7 TRBV5-8 TRBD1
TGTGCCAGCAGCTTAGGAGGCTGGGAGCTTGAGTTCTTC CASSLGGWELEFF - 13 TRBJ2-1 TRBV7-2 -
TGTGCCACCAGCAGAGATTATCAGGGGCAAGCTTTCTTT CATSRDYQGQAFF - 13 TRBJ1-1 TRBV15 -
TGTGCCAGCGGAGCGGCACCCCAAGAGACCCAGTACTTC CASGAAPQETQYF few 13 TRBJ2-5 TRBV9 -
TGTGCCAGCAGCTCGACGGTGAACTTCAATCAGCCCCAGCATTTT CASSSTVNFNQPQHF - 15 TRBJ1-5 TRBV2 -
TGTGCCAGCAGTGCCCCGGGAGGAAAGCGGGGGACCACAGATACGCAGTATTTT CASSAPGGKRGTTDTQYF once 18 TRBJ2-3 TRBV2 TRBD2
TGTGCCAGCTCCGGGGGCCAAGAGACCCAGTACTTC CASSGGQETQYF - 12 TRBJ2-5 TRBV18 -
TGTGCCAGGGAGGACAGGGGTGGATATAATTCACCCCTCCACTTT CAREDRGGYNSPLHF - 15 TRBJ1-6 TRBV19 TRBD1
TGTGCCAGCAGCTGGGGATTCGACAATGAGCAGTTCTTC CASSWGFDNEQFF few 13 TRBJ2-1 TRBV5-8 -
TGTGCCAGCAGTGATGGGCGGGGGAAGTACGAGCAGTACTTC CASSDGRGKYEQYF once 14 TRBJ2-7 TRBV2 TRBD2
TGCAGTGCCCCTCCCAGGGATGAAGCTTTCTTT CSAPPRDEAFF - 11 TRBJ1-1 TRBV20-1 -
TGTGCCAGCAGCTACCGGGAGGGACCCTACGAGCAGTACTTC CASSYREGPYEQYF - 14 TRBJ2-7 TRBV7-9 TRBD2
TGTGCCACCAGCAGAGATTTAGGGGCGGGTGGAAACACCATATATTTT CATSRDLGAGGNTIYF - 16 TRBJ1-3 TRBV15 -
TGTGCCAGCAGGGACCACAGACCAATATACCGCATGAACACTGAAGCTTTCTTT CASRDHRPIYRMNTEAFF - 18 TRBJ1-1 TRBV2 -
TGTGCCTGGAGTCTATTAAGCTTACAAGAGACCCAGTACTTC CAWSLLSLQETQYF - 14 TRBJ2-5 TRBV30 -
TGTGCCAGTAGAGACAGTTATAGTGAGCAGTTCTTC CASRDSYSEQFF - 12 TRBJ2-1 TRBV19 -
TGTGCCAGCAGTGAACGTACTAAAATGAACACTGAAGCTTTCTTT CASSERTKMNTEAFF - 15 TRBJ1-1 TRBV2 -
TGTGCCAGCAGCTTAGGCGGGGGACCTCAAGAGACCCAGTACTTC CASSLGGGPQETQYF - 15 TRBJ2-5 TRBV7-2 TRBD2
TGCAGCGTTGCCGGAACCGGGACAGGAGATGAAAAACTGTTTTTT CSVAGTGTGDEKLFF - 15 TRBJ1-4 TRBV29-1 TRBD1
TGTGCCAGTAGTTACGCAGGGGGCTACACTGAAGCTTTCTTT CASSYAGGYTEAFF - 14 TRBJ1-1 TRBV19 TRBD1